This T cell receptor beta chain was identified in a study of tumor-infiltrating lymphocytes in primary liver carcinoma. The overall study: Yields of productive TCRbeta reads ranged from roughly 3.5 to 7.13 million per sample and were similar across tissue types. Points from the study as a whole: The samples were not sorted (they were bulk), so CD4+ and CD8+ repertoires were not compared.

A constant-region primer primed TCR beta cDNA synthesis from roughly 500 ng of total RNA. Modified slightly, ARM-PCR produced TCR beta libraries over three nested multiplex PCR rounds. Primers for the first two PCR rounds were TRBV1-TRBV30 forward primers and a C-beta reverse primer (roughly 9 cycles per round). TCRdb reprocessed the multiplex PCR reads via MiXCR and lists one record per CDR3 protein. There are approximately 330,000 distinct CDR3 sequences in the sample; about 61% occur only once, and under 8% lies in the top ten. As to this clonotype: Antigen: not known. At one end, the junction sequence differs from germline, possibly due to a read error.

Blood RNA originated from unsorted whole blood, with germline DNA additionally extracted. At sampling, these chronic HBV carriers had received no treatment. They drew approximately 3.8 milliliters of peripheral blood before surgery. CDR3 length: 14 amino acids. What was sequenced was peripheral blood. The chain recombines TRBV12-3 or TRBV12-4 with TRBJ2-5, with 8 positions matching TRBD2. The origin of this receptor is a man aged 35-49 years with primary liver carcinoma and hepatitis B virus infection. As DNA, the CDR3 is TGTGCCAACAGTATGGGACTAGTGCAAGAGACCCAGTACTTC. Its protein product is CANSMGLVQETQYF.